The text below deals with one T cell receptor (beta chain). Its antigen remains unidentified. Per-base qualities were not stored, and no clone one base away is much larger. The sample's treatment or condition label, in plain terms: about 20 received Ad26.COV2.S at low or high dose, single or two shots; 5 received placebo; per-sample allocation not given. Repertoires of vaccine and placebo recipients were sequenced from samples taken on day 63 after the first injection. Between 29 July and 7 August 2020, Cohort 1b enrolled around 25 adults aged 18-55 years at one site in Boston, USA. Ad26.COV2.S consisted of a replication-incompetent adenovirus type 26 vector by which a prefusion-stabilized SARS-CoV-2 spike protein from the original Wuhan strain was expressed. V trim: 4 bases; J trim: 8 bases; unmatched bases: 15. The CDR3 contains 16 residues, cysteine and phenylalanine counted. Only CDR3 DNA is held: 48 bases, read in frame from base 1. The germline V gene specifies SGDLS as CDR1 and YYNGEE as CDR2.

The sample comes from a study of Ad26.COV2.S vaccination and SARS-CoV-2 variants (dated by TCRdb to about 2021). As for the study more broadly: Vaccine-arm donors were drawn from COV1001, a multicentre, randomized, double-blind, placebo-controlled phase I-IIa trial of Ad26.COV2.S in healthy adults. Ad26.COV2.S was given intramuscularly at 5x10^10 or 1x10^11 viral particles, as a single shot or as two shots 56 days apart. Sequencing of the TCRbeta repertoire served to evaluate the specificity and breadth of SARS-CoV-2-reactive T cell receptors following Ad26.COV2.S vaccination. The TCR-sequenced set comprised approximately 32 samples: some 20 Ad26.COV2.S vaccine recipients, 5 placebo recipients and 8 SARS-CoV-2 convalescent individuals. Trial participants were randomized into five groups of five, in which low-dose or high-dose Ad26.COV2.S was given once or twice, or placebo was given on both occasions. Investigators did not know the trial group allocation while performing experiments and assessing outcomes.

The immunoSEQ Assay was the method used to sequence TCRbeta CDR3 regions. After extraction, genomic DNA underwent amplification by bias-controlled multiplex PCR, followed by high-throughput sequencing. As for the authors' bioinformatics: Collapsing and filtering of sequences were performed to quantify the absolute abundance of each unique TCRbeta CDR3 region. T cell fraction was estimated by normalizing TCRbeta template counts to usable DNA, which was measured by amplifying reference genes present in all nucleated cells. Repertoire TCRs were annotated as SARS-CoV-2-specific when V gene, CDR3 amino acid sequence and J gene were exactly matched to a known reactive TCR set. The reference SARS-CoV-2 TCR set was derived from MIRA and filtered for enrichment in COVID-19-positive ImmuneCODE repertoires, a step that removed public or cross-reactive TCRs. Based on the MIRA antigens, annotated TCRs were further analysed at the level of specific ORF or position within ORF. Breadth was defined as annotated unique rearrangements over total unique productive rearrangements; depth was the summed frequency of those rearrangements. Two-sided Wilcoxon rank-sum tests were used to compare TCR breadth between groups. This immuneACCESS table, as held by TCRdb, lists in-frame sequences with V and J called but not all clones. Of the missing ones, under half trace to an unresolved V gene in checked studies; the others have no known cause. That table supplies the V and J calls and clone size; D and trimming were determined from the DNA. This sample has around 420,000 clones in its table, and around 87% of those were observed once. Of the sample, 3.6% falls within the top ten clones.

Study-level results and caveats: Vaccine and placebo recipients had comparable non-spike TCR breadth, which fits with the vaccine containing only spike. The study was not powered for comparison of responses between vaccine doses or regimens. According to the authors, total T cell responses may have been underestimated by the TCR breadth and depth analyses. After vaccination, substantial breadth of spike-specific CD8+ and CD4+ T cell responses was reported. Higher spike-specific TCR breadth was observed in Ad26.COV2.S recipients than in placebo recipients (P = 0.0014).

The clonotype originates from a person aged 18-60 years who received the Ad26.COV2.S COVID-19 vaccine or a placebo. Recombination connected TRBV9 to TRBJ2-1; 7 of the junction bases match TRBD1. The source material was peripheral blood, sampled in a trial of Ad26.COV2.S vaccine versus placebo. The CDR3 is CASSPRGTAKVHEQFF. The DNA sequence follows: TGTGCCAGCAGCCCTAGGGGGACAGCAAAAGTCCATGAGCAGTTCTTC.